This T cell receptor (beta chain) derives from a study of cytomegalovirus exposure and HLA in healthy donors. This CDR3 comprises 16 residues. Trimming at V came to 2 bases and at J to 2 bases, leaving 9 bases not matched to a gene. Germline CDR1 and CDR2: SEHNR and FQNEAQ (reference sequence). A multiplex PCR was run with 60 Vbeta primers and 13 Jbeta primers. Method: immunoSEQ multiplex PCR; TCRdb's copy keeps in-frame clones and lacks some. The data include approximately 190,000 clones; the top ten clones carry under 6.5%. The source material was PBMCs. The sequence derives from a man younger than 40 in good health and CMV-seronegative. The rearrangement joins TRBV7-9 to TRBJ2-7, with 7 positions matching TRBD1. This CDR3 is CASSLSFTGVTYEQYF. DNA of the CDR3: TGTGCCAGCAGCTTAAGCTTCACAGGGGTCACCTACGAGCAGTACTTC.